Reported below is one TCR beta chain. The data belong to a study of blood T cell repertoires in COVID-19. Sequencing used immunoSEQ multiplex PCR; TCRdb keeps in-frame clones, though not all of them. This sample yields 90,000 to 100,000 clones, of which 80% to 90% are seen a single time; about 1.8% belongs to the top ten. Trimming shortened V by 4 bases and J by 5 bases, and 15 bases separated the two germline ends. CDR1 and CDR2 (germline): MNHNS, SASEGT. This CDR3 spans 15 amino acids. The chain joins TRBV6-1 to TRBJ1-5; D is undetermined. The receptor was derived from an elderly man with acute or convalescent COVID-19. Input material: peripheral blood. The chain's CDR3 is CASSASVWADQPQHF. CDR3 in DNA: TGTGCCAGCAGTGCCTCCGTGTGGGCCGATCAGCCCCAGCATTTT.